This TCR beta chain was captured by sequencing in a study of cytomegalovirus exposure and HLA in healthy donors. General observations from the study: The study flagged about 160 TCR beta chains as cytomegalovirus-associated.

CDR3 length: 21 amino acids. This PCR relied on a set of 60 Vbeta primers and 13 Jbeta primers. Sequencing was performed with immunoSEQ multiplex PCR; in TCRdb, only in-frame clones are kept and a portion is missing. The sample contains tens of thousands of clones, approximately 79% of which appear only once. Regarding this clone: The antigen is not known.

V usage is TRBV21-1 and J usage is TRBJ1-5; the table's TRBD1 call for D was not verified on the DNA. TRBV21-1 is labeled a pseudogene. The specimen sequenced was PBMCs. The TCR sequence derives from a man aged 25-45 years in good health and CMV-seronegative. DNA for the CDR3: TGTGCCAGCAGCGCCCTCCTTTGTCGGGACCGGACAGAGGATGGAAATCAGCCCCAGCATTTT. Translation: CASSALLCRDRTEDGNQPQHF.